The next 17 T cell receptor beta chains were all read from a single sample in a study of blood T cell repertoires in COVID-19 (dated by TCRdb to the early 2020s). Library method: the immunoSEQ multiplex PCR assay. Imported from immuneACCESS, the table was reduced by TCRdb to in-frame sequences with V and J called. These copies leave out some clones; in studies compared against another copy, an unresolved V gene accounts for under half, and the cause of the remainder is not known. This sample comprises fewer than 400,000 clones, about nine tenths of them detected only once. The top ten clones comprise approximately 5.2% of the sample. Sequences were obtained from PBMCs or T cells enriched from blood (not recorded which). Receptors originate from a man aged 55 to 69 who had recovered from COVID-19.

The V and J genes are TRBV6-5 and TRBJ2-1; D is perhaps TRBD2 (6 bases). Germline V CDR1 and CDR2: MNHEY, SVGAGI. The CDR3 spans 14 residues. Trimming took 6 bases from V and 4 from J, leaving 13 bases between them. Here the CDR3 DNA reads TGTGCCAGCAGCGGCCGGGACTGGTACAATGAGCAGTTCTTC. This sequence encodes CASSGRDWYNEQFF.

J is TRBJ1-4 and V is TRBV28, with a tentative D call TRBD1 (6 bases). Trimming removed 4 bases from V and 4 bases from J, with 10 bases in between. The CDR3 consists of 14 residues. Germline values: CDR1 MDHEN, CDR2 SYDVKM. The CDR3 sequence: CASSSGTRNEKLFF. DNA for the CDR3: TGTGCCAGCAGTTCCGGGACACGTAATGAAAAACTGTTTTTT.

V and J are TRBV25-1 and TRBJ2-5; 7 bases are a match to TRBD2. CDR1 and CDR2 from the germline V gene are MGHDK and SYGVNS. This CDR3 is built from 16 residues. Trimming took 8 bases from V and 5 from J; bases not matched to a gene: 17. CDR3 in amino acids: CASHESVGEGLETQYF. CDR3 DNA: TGTGCCAGCCATGAATCGGTTGGGGAGGGCCTGGAGACCCAGTACTTC.

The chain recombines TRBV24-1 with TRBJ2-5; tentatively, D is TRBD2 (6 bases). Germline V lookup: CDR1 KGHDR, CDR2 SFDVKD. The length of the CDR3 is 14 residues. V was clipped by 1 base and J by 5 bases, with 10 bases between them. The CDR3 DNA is TGTGCCACCAGTGATTTCGGCGGGACTGAGACCCAGTACTTC. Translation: CATSDFGGTETQYF.

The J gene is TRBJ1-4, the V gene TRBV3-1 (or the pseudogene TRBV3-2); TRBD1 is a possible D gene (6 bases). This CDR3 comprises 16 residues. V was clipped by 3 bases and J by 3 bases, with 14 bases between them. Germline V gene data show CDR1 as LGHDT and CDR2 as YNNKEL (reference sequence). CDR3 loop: CASSHRGRTANEKLFF. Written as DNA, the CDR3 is TGTGCCAGCAGCCACCGAGGACGGACAGCTAATGAAAAACTGTTTTTT.

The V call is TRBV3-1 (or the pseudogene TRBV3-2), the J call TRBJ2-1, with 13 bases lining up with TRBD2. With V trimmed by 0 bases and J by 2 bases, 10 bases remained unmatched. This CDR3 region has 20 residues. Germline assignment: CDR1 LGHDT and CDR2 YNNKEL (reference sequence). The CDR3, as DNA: TGTGCCAGCAGCCAAGATCTAGGGACTAGCGGGGTTGCCCCCTACAATGAGCAGTTCTTC. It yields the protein CASSQDLGTSGVAPYNEQFF.

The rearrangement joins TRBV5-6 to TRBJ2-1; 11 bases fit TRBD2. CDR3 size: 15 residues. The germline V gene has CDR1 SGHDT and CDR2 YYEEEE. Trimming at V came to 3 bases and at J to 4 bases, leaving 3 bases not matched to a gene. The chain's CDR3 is CASSSSSGGYNEQFF. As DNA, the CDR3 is TGTGCCAGCAGCTCCTCTAGCGGGGGGTACAATGAGCAGTTCTTC.

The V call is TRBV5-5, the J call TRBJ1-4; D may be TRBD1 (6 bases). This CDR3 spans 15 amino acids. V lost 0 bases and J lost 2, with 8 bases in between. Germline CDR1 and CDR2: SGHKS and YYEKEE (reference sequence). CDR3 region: CASSLDQGTNEKLFF. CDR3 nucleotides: TGTGCCAGCAGCTTGGACCAGGGGACTAATGAAAAACTGTTTTTT.

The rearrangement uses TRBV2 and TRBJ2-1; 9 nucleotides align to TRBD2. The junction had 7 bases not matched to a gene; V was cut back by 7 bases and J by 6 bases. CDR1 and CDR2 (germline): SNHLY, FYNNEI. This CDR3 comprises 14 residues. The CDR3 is CASTLAGASNEQFF. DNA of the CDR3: TGTGCCAGCACTTTAGCGGGAGCTTCCAATGAGCAGTTCTTC.

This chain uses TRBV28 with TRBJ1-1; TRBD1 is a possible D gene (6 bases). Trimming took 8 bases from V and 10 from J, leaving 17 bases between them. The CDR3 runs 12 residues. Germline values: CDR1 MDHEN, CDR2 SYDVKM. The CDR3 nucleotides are TGTGCCAGCGGCATCAACAGGGCAACAGCTTTCTTT. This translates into CASGINRATAFF.

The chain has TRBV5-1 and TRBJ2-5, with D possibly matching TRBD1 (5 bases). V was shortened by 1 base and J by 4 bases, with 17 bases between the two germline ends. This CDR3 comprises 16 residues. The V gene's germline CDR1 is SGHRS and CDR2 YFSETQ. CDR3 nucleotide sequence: TGCGCCAGCAGCTTGAGGCAGGGCGGTTCGGGAGAGACCCAGTACTTC. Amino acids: CASSLRQGGSGETQYF.

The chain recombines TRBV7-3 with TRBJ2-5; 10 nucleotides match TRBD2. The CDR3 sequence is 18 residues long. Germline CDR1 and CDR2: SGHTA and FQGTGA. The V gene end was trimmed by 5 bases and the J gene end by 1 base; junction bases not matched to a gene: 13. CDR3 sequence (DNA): TGTGCCAGCAGCCCGAGAGCCTCACTAGCGGGAAGCCAAGAGACCCAGTACTTC. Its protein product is CASSPRASLAGSQETQYF.

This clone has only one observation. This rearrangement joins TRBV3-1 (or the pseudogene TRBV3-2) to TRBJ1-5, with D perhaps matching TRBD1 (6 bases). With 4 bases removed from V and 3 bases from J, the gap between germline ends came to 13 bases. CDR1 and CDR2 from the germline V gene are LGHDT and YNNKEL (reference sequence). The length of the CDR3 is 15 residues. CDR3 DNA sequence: TGTGCCAGCAGCCCCGTGACAGGAGTCAATCAGCCCCAGCATTTT. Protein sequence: CASSPVTGVNQPQHF.

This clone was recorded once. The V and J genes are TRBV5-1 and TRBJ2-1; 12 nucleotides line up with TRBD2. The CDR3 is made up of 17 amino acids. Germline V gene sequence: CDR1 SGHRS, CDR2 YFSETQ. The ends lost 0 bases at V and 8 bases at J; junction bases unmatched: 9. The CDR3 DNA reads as TGCGCCAGCAGCTTGGTGGCTAGCGGGAGGGCCACGCATGAGCAGTTCTTC. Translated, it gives CASSLVASGRATHEQFF.

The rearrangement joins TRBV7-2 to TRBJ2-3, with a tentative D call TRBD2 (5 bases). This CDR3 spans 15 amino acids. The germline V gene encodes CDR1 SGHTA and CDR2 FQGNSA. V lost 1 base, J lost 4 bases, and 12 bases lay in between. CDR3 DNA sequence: TGTGCCAGCAGCTTAGGTGGACTTGGCGCAGATACGCAGTATTTT. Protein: CASSLGGLGADTQYF.

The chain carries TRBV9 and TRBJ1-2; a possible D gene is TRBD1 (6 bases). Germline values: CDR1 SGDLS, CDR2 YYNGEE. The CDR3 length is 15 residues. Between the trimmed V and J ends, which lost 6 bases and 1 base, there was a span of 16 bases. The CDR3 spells CASTGQHLLNYGYTF. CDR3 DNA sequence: TGTGCCAGCACCGGACAGCATCTACTTAACTATGGCTACACCTTC.

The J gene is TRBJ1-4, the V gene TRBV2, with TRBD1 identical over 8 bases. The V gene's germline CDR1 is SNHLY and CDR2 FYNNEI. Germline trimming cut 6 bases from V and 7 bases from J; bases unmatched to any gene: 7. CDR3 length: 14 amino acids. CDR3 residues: CASSDRGVVEKLFF. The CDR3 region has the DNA TGTGCCAGCAGCGACAGGGGCGTGGTTGAAAAACTGTTTTTT.